One and the same sample provided the 25 T cell receptor beta chains below, sequenced in a study of Tregs in tolerant kidney transplant recipients. Sequenced by immunoSEQ multiplex PCR; TCRdb stores in-frame clones only, minus some. Its clone listing holds more than 45,000 clones. The material sequenced was CD4+ T cells from blood, taken before the transplant. The receptors here all came from a human donor who received a combined kidney and bone marrow transplant.

In the case of this clone: Read coverage stops 3 residues before the CDR3 terminus; the germline J gene supplies the remainder. The V gene is TRBV11-2, the J gene TRBJ2-3, with 10 bases identical to TRBD2. Germline CDR1 SGHAT, CDR2 FQNNGV. CDR3 length: 15 amino acids. The V segment lost 5 bases and the J segment 4 bases; nucleotides outside the gene matches: 6. This CDR3 reads CASSVSGRTPDTQYF. The DNA read from the CDR3 is TGTGCCAGCAGCGTTAGCGGGAGGACCCCAGATACG.

Comment on this clone: Read data end 3 residues before the CDR3 end; the end is taken from the germline J gene. This chain uses TRBV18 with TRBJ2-5; possibly TRBD1 for D (6 bases). V shed 4 bases and J shed 2 bases, with 8 bases lying between them. CDR1 is KGHSH, CDR2 LQKENI, per germline. CDR3 length equals 13 residues. This CDR3 reads CASSQQGQETQYF. Incomplete CDR3 DNA: TGTGCCAGCTCACAACAGGGTCAAGAGACC.

CDR3 DNA, as far as it was read: TGTGCCAGCAGTGAGGGGGGCTATGGC. It specifies CASSEGGYG. The entire CDR3 is CASSEGGYGYTF. This chain joins TRBV2 and TRBJ1-2, with D perhaps TRBD1 (5 bases). The CDR3 end falls 3 residues outside the read, so it is completed with the germline J gene. Germline V gene lookup returns CDR1 SNHLY and CDR2 FYNNEI. The germline V and J ends were trimmed by 3 bases and 4 bases, with 6 bases remaining between them. There are 12 residues in the CDR3.

The CDR3 loop is CASSSGTLTYTQYF. CDR3 DNA, as far as it was read: TGTGCCAGCAGCTCCGGGACTCTCACTTATACG. V is TRBV7-2 and J is TRBJ2-3, with D possibly TRBD2 on 6 matching bases. The read falls 3 residues short of the CDR3 end, and the missing part is taken from the germline J gene. CDR3 size: 14 residues. V lost 4 bases to trimming and J lost 7 bases, with 15 bases between them. Germline loops: CDR1 SGHTA, CDR2 FQGNSA.

With regard to this clone: The read finishes 3 residues shy of the CDR3 end, and the germline J gene is used to complete it. The chain combines TRBV20-1 with TRBJ1-6; D gene ambiguous. CDR3 size: 14 residues. Germline values: CDR1 DFQATT, CDR2 SNEGSKA (reference sequence). The V and J ends lost 6 bases and 0 bases respectively, with 9 bases between them. The sequenced CDR3 bases are TGCAGTGCGGAGGGCAGCTCCTATAATTCACCC. Protein: CSAEGSSYNSP. The whole CDR3 protein is CSAEGSSYNSPLHF.

Of note for this clone: From the germline J gene comes the end of the CDR3, since the read stops 3 residues before it. This chain joins TRBV19 and TRBJ1-3; D remains ambiguous. The CDR3 totals 15 residues. The ends were cut back, 5 bases at V and 1 base at J, with 12 bases in the middle. Germline lookup yields CDR1 LNHDA and CDR2 SQIVND (reference sequence). The CDR3 protein is CASSPLRNSGNTIYF. Incomplete CDR3 DNA: TGTGCCAGTAGTCCACTCAGGAATTCTGGAAACACC.

About this clone itself: The read comes to an end 3 residues before the CDR3 does, leaving the germline J gene to fill in the end. The rearrangement uses TRBV2 and TRBJ2-7, with 8 bases aligning to TRBD1. Germline V gene sequence: CDR1 SNHLY, CDR2 FYNNEI. This CDR3 is 15 amino acids long. J gave up 2 bases and V 2 bases, and 5 bases lay outside the gene matches. CDR3 DNA (partial): TGTGCCAGCAGTGAACAGGGGGCGCGGACCTACGAG. Protein sequence: CASSEQGARTYE. The full-length CDR3 reads as CASSEQGARTYEQYF.

About this clone: The read ends 3 residues shy of where the CDR3 ends; the end is completed using the germline J gene. The V gene is TRBV20-1, the J gene TRBJ2-7, with 9 nucleotides matching TRBD1. Germline V CDR1 and CDR2: DFQATT, SNEGSKA (reference sequence). The V and J ends lost 1 base and 3 bases, in that order; junction bases with no gene match: 4. This CDR3 contains 14 residues. The covered CDR3 bases are TGCAGTGCTAGAGTAGGGACAGGGAGCTACGAG. Protein product: CSARVGTGSYE. The entire CDR3 protein reads CSARVGTGSYEQYF.

Remarks on this clone: The read ends 3 residues early relative to the CDR3; the germline J gene fills the gap. The chain recombines TRBV7-2 with TRBJ2-7; the match to TRBD1 covers 7 bases. CDR3 length equals 15 residues. V was pared by 5 bases and J by 5 bases, with 12 bases of the junction left unmatched. CDR1 is SGHTA, CDR2 FQGNSA, per germline. CDR3 loop: CASSMSGTDSNEQYF. CDR3 DNA (partial): TGTGCCAGCAGCATGTCCGGGACAGACTCGAACGAG.

For this clone: Coverage ceases 3 residues before the CDR3 finishes, and the germline J gene fills in the end. The rearrangement uses TRBV6-2 or TRBV6-3 and TRBJ1-1; maybe TRBD1 (6 bases). Trimming took 9 bases from V and 4 from J, leaving 12 bases between them. The CDR3 totals 12 residues. Germline values: CDR1 MNHEY, CDR2 SVGEGT. CDR3 region: CASKQGITEAFF. Partial CDR3 DNA: TGTGCCAGTAAACAGGGAATCACTGAA.

Notes on this clone: The read ends 3 residues early relative to the CDR3; the germline J gene fills the gap. The chain carries TRBV2 and TRBJ1-4, with TRBD1 as a possible D gene (6 bases). The V and J ends lost 3 bases and 0 bases respectively, with 8 bases between them. Germline lookup yields CDR1 SNHLY and CDR2 FYNNEI. This CDR3 is 15 amino acids long. Partial CDR3 DNA: TGTGCCAGCAGTGACCGGACAGCAACTAATGAAAAA. It codes for CASSDRTATNEK. The whole CDR3 sequence reads CASSDRTATNEKLFF. The full variable domain, completed using reference TRBV2 and TRBJ1-4, is EPEVTQTPSHQVTQMGQEVILRCVPISNHLYFYWYRQILGQKVEFLVSFYNNEISEKSEIFDDQFSVERPDGSNFTLKIRSTKLEDSAMYFCASSDRTATNEKLFFGSGTQLSVL.

As concerns this clone: The CDR3 goes on 3 residues after the read ends, and that part is filled in from the germline J gene. The genes are TRBV19 and TRBJ1-1; weak D call: TRBD1 (5 bases). The CDR3 totals 13 residues. Trimming cost V 3 bases and J 5 bases, with 10 bases left between them. CDR1 and CDR2 from the germline V gene are LNHDA and SQIVND (reference sequence). The chain's CDR3 is CASSMSRATEAFF. CDR3 DNA (partial): TGTGCCAGTAGTATGAGCAGGGCTACTGAA.

In the case of this clone: The observed sequence ends 3 residues before the CDR3 terminus, with the missing tail filled in from the germline J gene. V and J are TRBV7-6 and TRBJ2-2; TRBD1 is a possible D gene (5 bases). Deletions cut 1 base from V and 5 bases from J, with 8 bases between. This CDR3 comprises 14 residues. The germline V gene encodes CDR1 SGHVS and CDR2 FNYEAQ. The CDR3 reads CASSLVAGTGELFF. The sequenced part of the CDR3 DNA is TGTGCCAGCAGCTTAGTTGCAGGGACCGGGGAG.

As regards this clone: Read coverage stops 3 residues before the CDR3 terminus; the germline J gene supplies the remainder. The chain carries TRBV5-1 and TRBJ2-3; D might be TRBD2 (7 bases). CDR1 and CDR2 (germline): SGHRS, YFSETQ. V was clipped by 4 bases and J by 6 bases, with 18 bases between them. The CDR3 is 15 residues long. CDR3 bases read: TGCGCCAGCAGCCTGACGGACGGGGGGCAGGATACG. It specifies CASSLTDGGQDT. The CDR3 reads in full as CASSLTDGGQDTQYF.

About this clone itself: The read stops 3 residues short of the end of the CDR3; the missing end is completed from the germline J gene. The genes are TRBV11-1 and TRBJ2-7, with 10 bases that match TRBD1. The CDR3 consists of 15 residues. J lost 3 bases, V lost 2 bases, and 4 bases had no gene match. The germline gives CDR1 SGHAT, CDR2 FQDESV (reference sequence). CDR3: CASSLIGTGDYEQYF. The sequenced CDR3 bases are TGTGCCAGCAGCTTAATCGGGACAGGGGACTACGAG.

For this clone: The read ends 3 residues before the CDR3 terminus; that terminus is restored from the germline J gene. The gene calls are TRBV5-1 and TRBJ1-1; 9 bases are a match to TRBD1. This CDR3 comprises 15 residues. V shed 2 bases and J 1 base; nucleotides not matched to a gene: 3. CDR1 and CDR2 from the germline V gene are SGHRS and YFSETQ. CDR3 DNA (partial): TGCGCCAGCAGCTTCTGGACAGGGGCGAACACTGAA. It encodes CASSFWTGANTE. The full CDR3 protein reads CASSFWTGANTEAFF.

Details on this clone: Coverage ceases 3 residues before the CDR3 finishes, and the germline J gene fills in the end. This chain links TRBV11-2 with TRBJ2-1, with D perhaps matching TRBD1 (5 bases). V was trimmed by 5 bases and J by 6 bases, leaving 8 bases between them. In germline, CDR1 is SGHAT, CDR2 FQNNGV. The CDR3 covers 12 residues. The CDR3 loop reads CASSPQGNEQFF. CDR3 DNA, as far as it was read: TGTGCCAGCAGCCCCCAGGGCAATGAG.

On this clone: Sequencing ends 3 residues short of the CDR3 end; the germline J gene provides the rest. The chain recombines TRBV29-1 with TRBJ1-5, with D possibly TRBD1 on 5 matching bases. The CDR3 contains 14 residues. V dropped 4 bases and J dropped 4 bases, with 14 bases sitting between them. The germline gives CDR1 SQVTM, CDR2 ANQGSEA. The sequenced part of the CDR3 DNA is TGCAGCGTTGTCCCTGGGGGGGGAAATCAGCCC. Its protein is CSVVPGGGNQP. The entire CDR3 protein reads CSVVPGGGNQPQHF. The full variable domain, in which reference TRBV29-1 and TRBJ1-5 provide the parts outside the CDR3, is SAVISQKPSRDICQRGTSLTIQCQVDSQVTMMFWYRQQPGQSLTLIATANQGSEATYESGFVIDKFPISRPNLTFSTLTVSNMSPEDSSIYLCSVVPGGGNQPQHFGDGTRLSIL.

The CDR3 DNA, read in part, is TGTGCCAGCTCACCATCGGCAGGGCCCCAGCCC. As protein: CASSPSAGPQP. The complete CDR3 protein is CASSPSAGPQPQHF. The chain uses TRBV18 and TRBJ1-5; D perhaps matches TRBD1 (5 bases). The CDR3 end lies 3 residues beyond the end of the read and is filled in from the germline J gene. V was pared by 2 bases and J by 7 bases, with 12 bases between. Germline assignment: CDR1 KGHSH and CDR2 LQKENI. CDR3 length equals 14 residues.

A word on this clone: The read terminates 3 residues ahead of where the CDR3 ends, so the germline J gene completes it. The chain has TRBV19 and TRBJ1-2; a weak D match, TRBD1 (6 bases). Trimming pared 1 base from V and 5 bases from J, leaving 17 bases between. Germline V gene sequence: CDR1 LNHDA, CDR2 SQIVND (reference sequence). The CDR3 is 16 amino acids. CDR3 in amino acids: CASSIALGQTFYGYTF. The sequenced part of the CDR3 DNA is TGTGCCAGTAGTATAGCCCTCGGACAGACATTTTATGGC.

Worth noting for this clone: With the read ending 3 residues before the CDR3 end, the germline J gene is used to fill in that end. The chain carries TRBV6-1 and TRBJ2-3; TRBD2 is a possible D gene (5 bases). Trimming shortened V by 4 bases and J by 4 bases, and 15 bases separated the two germline ends. Germline CDR1 reads MNHNS; CDR2 reads SASEGT. The CDR3 has 15 amino acids. The CDR3 loop is CASSGGYIGADTQYF. CDR3 DNA (partial): TGTGCCAGCAGTGGAGGGTACATAGGAGCAGATACG.

About this clone itself: From the germline J gene comes the end of the CDR3, since the read stops 3 residues before it. The chain carries TRBV7-6 and TRBJ2-2; D is unclear. The CDR3 runs 18 residues. Trimming left V 3 bases short and J 0 bases short, with 17 bases between. Germline V gives CDR1 SGHVS, CDR2 FNYEAQ. CDR3 bases read: TGTGCCAGCAGCTTTGGGTTGTTAGCTACTTCGAACACCGGGGAG. It yields the protein CASSFGLLATSNTGE. The CDR3 in its entirety is CASSFGLLATSNTGELFF.

CDR3 DNA, as far as it was read: TGTGCCAGTAGTACCTCGCTCGGTAGC. The encoded protein is CASSTSLGS. The whole CDR3 sequence is CASSTSLGSYTF. This chain links TRBV19 with TRBJ1-2; D gene uncertain. The read stops 3 residues short of the end of the CDR3; the missing end is completed from the germline J gene. CDR3 size: 12 residues. CDR1 and CDR2 from the germline V gene are LNHDA and SQIVND (reference sequence).

With regard to this clone: The read finishes 3 residues shy of the CDR3 end, and the germline J gene is used to complete it. This chain connects TRBV30 to TRBJ1-1, with D possibly TRBD1 on 5 matching bases. Per germline, CDR1 GTSNPN and CDR2 SVGIG (reference sequence). V shed 2 bases and J shed 3 bases, with 16 bases lying between them. This CDR3 is 15 amino acids long. The part of the CDR3 DNA that was read is TGTGCCTGGAGTCCACCATCAGGGATGGACACTGAA. Protein: CAWSPPSGMDTE. In full, the CDR3 is CAWSPPSGMDTEAFF. Full variable domain (missing parts from reference TRBV30 and TRBJ1-1): SQTIHQWPATLVQPVGSPLSLECTVEGTSNPNLYWYRQAAGRGLQLLFYSVGIGQISSEVPQNLSASRPQDRQFILSSKKLLLSDSGFYLCAWSPPSGMDTEAFFGQGTRLTVV.

As to this clone: The CDR3 end lies 3 residues beyond the end of the read and is filled in from the germline J gene. This chain connects TRBV10-3 to TRBJ2-7; D may be TRBD1 or TRBD2 (7 bases each). V gave up 8 bases and J gave up 2 bases, with 22 bases separating them. Looked up from germline, CDR1 is ENHRY and CDR2 is SYGVKD. This CDR3 is built from 16 residues. CDR3 sequence: CAIGPQGRGLTYEQYF. The CDR3 DNA, read in part, is TGTGCCATCGGCCCCCAGGGGAGGGGGCTAACCTACGAG.